This TCR beta chain stems from a study of T-cell reconstitution after alpha-beta-depleted transplantation in children. Trimming took 10 bases from V and 5 from J; bases not matched to a gene: 10. CDR1 is MNHEY, CDR2 SVGEGT, per germline. This CDR3 contains 14 residues. Preparation of the TCRbeta library was carried out with unique molecular identifiers. One entry per CDR3 protein results from TCRdb running MiXCR on the PCR reads. The sample holds 190,000 or so distinct CDR3 sequences, 14% to 15% seen once. This specimen was PBMCs from the stem cell graft donor, taken from the stem cell graft. The receptor comes from a human donor who donated a stem cell graft to a child with acute lymphoblastic leukemia. The chain carries TRBV6-2 or TRBV6-3 and TRBJ2-1; 8 bases agree with TRBD1. CDR3 bases: TGTGCCATACAATCCTGGACAGGGCACAATGAGCAGTTCTTC. Translation gives CAIQSWTGHNEQFF.